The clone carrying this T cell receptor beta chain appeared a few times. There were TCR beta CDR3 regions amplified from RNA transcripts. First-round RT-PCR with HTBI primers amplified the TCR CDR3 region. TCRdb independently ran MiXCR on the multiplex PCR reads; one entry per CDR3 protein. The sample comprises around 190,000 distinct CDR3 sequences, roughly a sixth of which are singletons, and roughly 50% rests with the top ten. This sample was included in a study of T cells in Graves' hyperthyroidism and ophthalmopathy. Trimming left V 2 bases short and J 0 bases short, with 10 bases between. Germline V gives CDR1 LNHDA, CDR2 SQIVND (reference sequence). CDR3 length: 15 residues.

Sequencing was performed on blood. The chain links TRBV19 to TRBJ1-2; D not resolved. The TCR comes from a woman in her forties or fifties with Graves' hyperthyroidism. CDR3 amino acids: CASSINGRANYGYTF. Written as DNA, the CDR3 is TGTGCCAGTAGTATAAACGGCAGAGCTAACTATGGCTACACCTTC.